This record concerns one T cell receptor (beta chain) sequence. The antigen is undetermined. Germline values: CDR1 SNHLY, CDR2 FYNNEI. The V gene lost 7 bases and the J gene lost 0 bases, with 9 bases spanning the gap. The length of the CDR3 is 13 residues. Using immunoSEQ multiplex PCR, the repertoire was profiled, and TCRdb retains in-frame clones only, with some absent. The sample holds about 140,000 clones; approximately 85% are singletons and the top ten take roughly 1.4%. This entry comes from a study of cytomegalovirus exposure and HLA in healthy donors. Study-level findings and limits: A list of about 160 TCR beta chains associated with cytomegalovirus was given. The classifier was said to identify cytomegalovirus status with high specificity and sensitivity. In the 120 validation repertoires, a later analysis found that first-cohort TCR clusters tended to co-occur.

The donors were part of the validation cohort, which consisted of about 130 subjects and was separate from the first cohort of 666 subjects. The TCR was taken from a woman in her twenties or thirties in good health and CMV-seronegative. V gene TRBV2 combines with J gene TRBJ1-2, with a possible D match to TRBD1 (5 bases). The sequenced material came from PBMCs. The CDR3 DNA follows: TGTGCCAGCATGGGGGGAGCTAACTATGGCTACACCTTC. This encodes CASMGGANYGYTF. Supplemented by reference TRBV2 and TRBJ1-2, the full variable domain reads EPEVTQTPSHQVTQMGQEVILRCVPISNHLYFYWYRQILGQKVEFLVSFYNNEISEKSEIFDDQFSVERPDGSNFTLKIRSTKLEDSAMYFCASMGGANYGYTFGSGTRLTVV.